Listed below are T cell receptor beta chains from one sample, sequenced in a study of molecular identifiers for immune sequencing clone quantification. TCRdb independently ran MiXCR on the PCR reads; one entry per CDR3 protein. The table has tens of thousands of distinct CDR3 sequences, around a sixth seen once. Sequenced input: naive CD8+ T cells from blood, with Jurkat cell RNA spiked in. Receptors originate from a human donor in good health. Some libraries in this study had Jurkat cell RNA spiked in. The CDR3 runs from the conserved cysteine through the conserved F or W. The order of the fields is clone size, D gene, J gene, V gene, CDR3 DNA, CDR3 protein. A D gene is named only where the DNA matches it firmly. A clone size is listed for some rows: how often the clone was seen (once, few, many), or a class if it is expanded.

abundance: -; d_gene: TRBD1; j_gene: TRBJ1-1; v_gene: TRBV19; CDR3nt: TGTGCGACGGGACAGGACCGACCTGAAGCTTTCTTT; CDR3aa: CATGQDRPEAFF
abundance: few; d_gene: -; j_gene: TRBJ1-4; v_gene: TRBV5-1; CDR3nt: TGCGCCAGCAGCGACGAGACGGACACCCTTTTTGAAAAACTGTTTTTT; CDR3aa: CASSDETDTLFEKLFF
abundance: -; d_gene: -; j_gene: TRBJ2-7; v_gene: TRBV20-1; CDR3nt: TGCAGTGCTAGAGTCGAAACTATTACTACTCTCTCCTACGAGCAGTACTTC; CDR3aa: CSARVETITTLSYEQYF
abundance: many; d_gene: TRBD1; j_gene: TRBJ2-7; v_gene: TRBV19; CDR3nt: TGTGCCAGTAGACGACAGGGCCACGAGCAGTACTTC; CDR3aa: CASRRQGHEQYF
abundance: many; d_gene: -; j_gene: TRBJ1-1; v_gene: TRBV4-3; CDR3nt: TGCGCCAGCAGCCAGGGGCTCGGGAACACTGAAGCTTTCTTT; CDR3aa: CASSQGLGNTEAFF
abundance: few; d_gene: -; j_gene: TRBJ1-2; v_gene: TRBV9; CDR3nt: TGTGCCAGCAGCGTAGATCTGAATGGCTACACCTTC; CDR3aa: CASSVDLNGYTF
abundance: many; d_gene: -; j_gene: TRBJ2-7; v_gene: TRBV28; CDR3nt: TGTGCCAGCAGTGCTACCCCCCTGGTGCAGTACTTC; CDR3aa: CASSATPLVQYF
abundance: many; d_gene: TRBD2; j_gene: TRBJ2-7; v_gene: TRBV28; CDR3nt: TGTGCCAGCAGTTCTAGCGGGAGCTCCTACGAGCAGTACTTC; CDR3aa: CASSSSGSSYEQYF
abundance: many; d_gene: -; j_gene: TRBJ1-5; v_gene: TRBV12-3/TRBV12-4; CDR3nt: TGTGCCAGCAGTTTAGGGGGACGCGATCAGCCCCAGCATTTT; CDR3aa: CASSLGGRDQPQHF
abundance: many; d_gene: -; j_gene: TRBJ2-1; v_gene: TRBV4-2; CDR3nt: TGTGCCAGCAGCCATAGTGGAGAGAACAATGAGCAGTTCTTC; CDR3aa: CASSHSGENNEQFF
abundance: -; d_gene: TRBD2; j_gene: TRBJ2-2; v_gene: TRBV12-3/TRBV12-4; CDR3nt: TGTGCCAGCAGCCTACTAGCGGGAGGGCCCTCCGGGGAGCTGTTTTTT; CDR3aa: CASSLLAGGPSGELFF
abundance: many; d_gene: -; j_gene: TRBJ1-5; v_gene: TRBV12-3/TRBV12-4; CDR3nt: TGTGCCAGCAGTTTATGGGGAAACAATCAGCCCCAGCATTTT; CDR3aa: CASSLWGNNQPQHF
abundance: many; d_gene: -; j_gene: TRBJ1-5; v_gene: TRBV7-6; CDR3nt: TGTGCCAGCAGCTTAGGGGGGGCCGGCGGTCAGCCCCAGCATTTT; CDR3aa: CASSLGGAGGQPQHF
abundance: many; d_gene: -; j_gene: TRBJ2-1; v_gene: TRBV18; CDR3nt: TGTGCCAGCTCACCACCGGGGCGCTCACTTTACAATGAGCAGTTCTTC; CDR3aa: CASSPPGRSLYNEQFF
abundance: few; d_gene: TRBD2; j_gene: TRBJ2-1; v_gene: TRBV7-2; CDR3nt: TGTGCCAGCGGACCGGGGGGTGGGTACAATGAGCAGTTCTTC; CDR3aa: CASGPGGGYNEQFF
abundance: many; d_gene: TRBD1; j_gene: TRBJ2-1; v_gene: TRBV12-3/TRBV12-4; CDR3nt: TGTGCCAGCACTCCCTCGGGACAGGGGGCGAATGAGCAGTTCTTC; CDR3aa: CASTPSGQGANEQFF
abundance: many; d_gene: -; j_gene: TRBJ2-3; v_gene: TRBV12-3/TRBV12-4; CDR3nt: TGTGCCAGCAGTTTTTCCAGCGGTGACACAGATACGCAGTATTTT; CDR3aa: CASSFSSGDTDTQYF
abundance: many; d_gene: TRBD2; j_gene: TRBJ2-7; v_gene: TRBV29-1; CDR3nt: TGCAGCGTTGAGAGTAGCGGGGGCTCCTACGAGCAGTACTTC; CDR3aa: CSVESSGGSYEQYF
abundance: few; d_gene: TRBD2; j_gene: TRBJ2-1; v_gene: TRBV29-1; CDR3nt: TGCAGCGTCCTCCTGACTAGCGGGAATCCTAATGAGCAGTTCTTC; CDR3aa: CSVLLTSGNPNEQFF
abundance: many; d_gene: -; j_gene: TRBJ1-1; v_gene: TRBV4-3; CDR3nt: TGCGCCAGCAGCCCGCAAAGGGTCACTGAAGCTTTCTTT; CDR3aa: CASSPQRVTEAFF
abundance: -; d_gene: TRBD1; j_gene: TRBJ1-2; v_gene: TRBV9; CDR3nt: TGTGCCAGCGGGACAGTTAACTATGGCTACACCTTC; CDR3aa: CASGTVNYGYTF
abundance: -; d_gene: -; j_gene: TRBJ1-5; v_gene: TRBV6-6; CDR3nt: TGTGCCAGCAGTGGATGGACAGTTTCTCAGCCCCAGCATTTT; CDR3aa: CASSGWTVSQPQHF
abundance: few; d_gene: -; j_gene: TRBJ2-1; v_gene: TRBV9; CDR3nt: TGTGCCAGCAGCGCCGGGTCCTACAATGAGCAGTTCTTC; CDR3aa: CASSAGSYNEQFF
abundance: -; d_gene: -; j_gene: TRBJ2-1; v_gene: TRBV2; CDR3nt: TGTGCCAGCAGTGGCCTAGGAATTGAGCAGTTCTTC; CDR3aa: CASSGLGIEQFF
abundance: once; d_gene: -; j_gene: TRBJ1-1; v_gene: TRBV28; CDR3nt: TGTGCCAGCAGGGATGGGCAGCCCAACACTGAAGCTTTCTTT; CDR3aa: CASRDGQPNTEAFF
abundance: many; d_gene: -; j_gene: TRBJ2-7; v_gene: TRBV25-1; CDR3nt: TGTGCCAGCAGTTGGAGCGACTACGAGCAGTACTTC; CDR3aa: CASSWSDYEQYF
abundance: -; d_gene: -; j_gene: TRBJ2-7; v_gene: TRBV29-1; CDR3nt: TGCAGCGTTATCCTAGACTGCGAGCAGTACTTC; CDR3aa: CSVILDCEQYF
abundance: -; d_gene: -; j_gene: TRBJ2-5; v_gene: TRBV10-3; CDR3nt: TGTGCCATCAGTGTCGGGACTCCCGGGAAGCAGACCCAGTACTTC; CDR3aa: CAISVGTPGKQTQYF
abundance: many; d_gene: -; j_gene: TRBJ2-3; v_gene: TRBV24-1; CDR3nt: TGTGCCACCGCCATCGGAACTAGCACAGATACGCAGTATTTT; CDR3aa: CATAIGTSTDTQYF